The rows below give T cell receptor beta chains drawn from one sample of a study of shared clonotypes between healthy human individuals. Only in-frame clones appear in the TCRdb table, and some are missing; sequencing was by immunoSEQ multiplex PCR. The sample comprises some 2,100,000 clones, under 95% of which are singletons, and about 1.8% rests with the top ten. Sequencing was performed on naive CD8+ T cells from PBMCs. These receptors all stem from a man between 18 and 35 years old in good health. Some clones in this sample may be carry-over from other donors' samples. The CDR3 runs from the conserved cysteine through the conserved F or W. D genes are given only for firm matches. Clone size is stated in some rows and not others, as once, few, many or a class when expanded.

TRBV7-6,-,-,TRBJ2-6,CASSLAGAGANVLTF,TGTGCCAGCAGCTTAGCGGGAGCCGGGGCCAACGTCCTGACTTTC
TRBV9,-,-,TRBJ2-3,CASSVNQDTQYF,TGTGCCAGCAGCGTAAATCAGGATACGCAGTATTTT
TRBV6-5,-,-,TRBJ1-1,CASSFALFDTEAFF,TGTGCCAGCAGTTTCGCGTTGTTTGACACTGAAGCTTTCTTT
TRBV7-9,-,-,TRBJ2-1,CASSLDLVTEQFF,TGTGCCAGCAGCTTAGACCTGGTCACTGAGCAGTTCTTC
TRBV28,-,-,TRBJ1-5,CARAVEVSNQPQHF,TGTGCCAGAGCGGTGGAGGTTTCCAATCAGCCCCAGCATTTT
TRBV7-9,-,-,TRBJ1-2,CASSLVGRGGGYTF,TGTGCCAGCAGCTTAGTCGGCAGGGGCGGCGGCTACACCTTC
TRBV5-6,-,-,TRBJ2-7,CASSLGSSYEQYF,TGTGCCAGCAGCCTTGGGAGCTCCTACGAGCAGTACTTC
TRBV7-2,-,TRBD2,TRBJ2-3,CASSPTSGRSDTQYF,TGTGCCAGCAGCCCGACTAGCGGGAGATCGGATACGCAGTATTTT
TRBV7-9,-,-,TRBJ2-1,CASSSRTPSSYNEQFF,TGTGCCAGCAGCTCTAGGACTCCTAGCTCCTACAATGAGCAGTTCTTC
TRBV30,-,TRBD1,TRBJ2-7,CAWSPGTGGGLGQYF,TGTGCCTGGAGCCCCGGGACAGGCGGTGGGCTAGGGCAGTACTTC
TRBV4-1,-,-,TRBJ2-5,CASSLDGQETQYF,TGCGCCAGCAGCCTGGACGGGCAAGAGACCCAGTACTTC
TRBV4-2,once,TRBD2,TRBJ2-1,CASSQDWGLNEQFF,TGTGCCAGCAGCCAAGATTGGGGACTAAATGAGCAGTTCTTC
TRBV2,-,-,TRBJ2-3,CASSEGATGRRGTDTQYF,TGTGCCAGCAGTGAAGGAGCGACAGGAAGGAGAGGCACAGATACGCAGTATTTT
TRBV6-6,-,-,TRBJ2-5,CASSYPGDSVETQYF,TGTGCCAGCAGTTACCCTGGTGATTCCGTGGAGACCCAGTACTTC
TRBV28,-,-,TRBJ2-7,CASSLNWGLLEQYF,TGTGCCAGCAGTTTAAATTGGGGACTGCTCGAGCAGTACTTC
TRBV5-4,-,TRBD1,TRBJ1-4,CASSRTGYNEKLFF,TGTGCCAGCAGCAGGACAGGATATAATGAAAAACTGTTTTTT
TRBV9,once,-,TRBJ2-3,CASSLWPGQHTDTQYF,TGTGCCAGCAGCTTGTGGCCAGGACAGCACACAGATACGCAGTATTTT
TRBV5-6,-,-,TRBJ1-2,CASSLPSANGYGYTF,TGTGCCAGCAGCTTGCCGTCAGCCAACGGCTATGGCTACACCTTC